These 24 T cell receptor beta chains were sequenced from one sample in a study of cytomegalovirus exposure and HLA in healthy donors. PCR involved 60 Vbeta and 13 Jbeta primers. The assay was immunoSEQ multiplex PCR, and TCRdb's table has in-frame clones only and misses some. The sample records roughly 150,000 clones, around three quarters being singletons. The sequencing input was PBMCs. All receptors come from a man aged 45-60 years in good health and CMV-seropositive.

This chain links TRBV4-1 with TRBJ2-7, with 8 bases matching TRBD1. The CDR3 length is 21 residues. The germline V gene encodes CDR1 MGHRA and CDR2 YSYEKL. Unmatched junction bases numbered 19, after V lost 0 bases and J lost 0 bases. The CDR3 DNA reads TGCGCCAGCAGCCAAGATCCCTGGAACCAATGGACAGGGCCGAGCTCCTACGAGCAGTACTTC. Translation: CASSQDPWNQWTGPSSYEQYF.

The rearrangement uses TRBV13 and TRBJ1-1; 8 bases agree with TRBD1. V lost 5 bases and J lost 2; bases outside the gene matches: 10. Looked up from germline, CDR1 is PRHDT and CDR2 is FYEKMQ (reference sequence). The CDR3 has 16 residues. CDR3 residues: CASSSTGGGRNTEAFF. The CDR3 DNA reads TGTGCCAGCAGCAGTACAGGGGGTGGAAGAAACACTGAAGCTTTCTTT. Combining the CDR3 with reference TRBV13 and TRBJ1-1 gives the whole variable domain AAGVIQSPRHLIKEKRETATLKCYPIPRHDTVYWYQQGPGQDPQFLISFYEKMQSDKGSIPDRFSAQQFSDYHSELNMSSLELGDSALYFCASSSTGGGRNTEAFFGQGTRLTVV.

This chain links TRBV5-1 with TRBJ2-1; 12 bases agree with TRBD2. The germline V gene has CDR1 SGHRS and CDR2 YFSETQ. The V gene end was trimmed by 0 bases and the J gene end by 2 bases; junction bases not matched to a gene: 12. The CDR3 is made up of 20 amino acids. The CDR3 DNA follows: TGCGCCAGCAGCTTGGCCGGGGCTAGCGGGGGGGCGGTCCCCTACAATGAGCAGTTCTTC. Protein product: CASSLAGASGGAVPYNEQFF. Variable domain in full (rest from reference TRBV5-1 and TRBJ2-1): KAGVTQTPRYLIKTRGQQVTLSCSPISGHRSVSWYQQTPGQGLQFLFEYFSETQRNKGNFPGRFSGRQFSNSRSEMNVSTLELGDSALYLCASSLAGASGGAVPYNEQFFGPGTRLTVL.

The chain carries TRBV7-9 and TRBJ2-1, with 9 bases matching TRBD2. The V and J ends lost 0 bases and 9 bases, in that order; junction bases with no gene match: 3. Germline CDR1 and CDR2: SEHNR and FQNEAQ (reference sequence). The CDR3 consists of 14 residues. CDR3 bases: TGTGCCAGCAGCTTAGCACTAGCGGGTTCTGAGCAGTTCTTC. Its translation: CASSLALAGSEQFF.

The chain recombines TRBV5-4 with TRBJ2-1; TRBD1 agrees at 10 bases. The CDR3 is 16 amino acids. From germline, CDR1 is SGHNT and CDR2 YYREEE (reference sequence). V trimming: 0 bases; J trimming: 6 bases; junction bases outside the gene matches: 6. CDR3 region: CASSLGGGQGLNEQFF. Written as DNA, the CDR3 is TGTGCCAGCAGCTTGGGGGGGGGACAGGGGCTCAATGAGCAGTTCTTC.

CDR3 bases: TGTGCCAGCAGCTTGGGGGTGAGGGAGCTACTAGACTATGGCTACACCTTC. Translating gives CASSLGVRELLDYGYTF. This rearrangement joins TRBV5-6 to TRBJ1-2, with D unresolved. Germline V gene data show CDR1 as SGHDT and CDR2 as YYEEEE. CDR3 size: 17 residues. V was pared by 0 bases and J by 3 bases, with 18 bases between.

This chain links TRBV7-9 with TRBJ2-3; TRBD2 agrees at 9 bases. This CDR3 has 18 residues. Germline CDR1 and CDR2: SEHNR and FQNEAQ (reference sequence). V was clipped by 0 bases and J by 2 bases; unmatched bases: 9. The CDR3 spells CASSLAGSLAGTTDTQYF. DNA for the CDR3: TGTGCCAGCAGCTTAGCGGGGAGTCTAGCGGGGACCACAGATACGCAGTATTTT. Supplemented by reference TRBV7-9 and TRBJ2-3, the full variable domain reads DTGVSQNPRHKITKRGQNVTFRCDPISEHNRLYWYRQTLGQGPEFLTYFQNEAQLEKSRLLSDRFSAERPKGSFSTLEIQRTEQGDSAMYLCASSLAGSLAGTTDTQYFGPGTRLTVL.

The chain carries TRBV7-2 and TRBJ2-3; D call uncertain. This CDR3 region has 14 residues. Trimming shortened V by 6 bases and J by 0 bases, and 10 bases separated the two germline ends. Per germline, CDR1 SGHTA and CDR2 FQGNSA. The CDR3 DNA is TGTGCCAGCAGGACACGCTTCAGCACAGATACGCAGTATTTT. Protein product: CASRTRFSTDTQYF.

The table lists this clone with a few counts. This chain connects TRBV12-2 to TRBJ2-2; TRBD2 is the table's D call and was not checked against the DNA. TRBV12-2 is labeled a pseudogene. This CDR3 comprises 16 residues. The CDR3 loop reads CASRLRRSGVPGELFF. CDR3 coding DNA: TGTGCAAGTCGCTTACGACGTAGCGGGGTCCCCGGGGAGCTGTTTTTT.

V is TRBV6-8 and J is TRBJ2-1, with 14 bases fitting TRBD2. This CDR3 spans 18 amino acids. Trimming removed 2 bases from V and 0 bases from J; junction bases left unmatched: 3. Germline V lookup: CDR1 MNHGY, CDR2 SAAAGT. The CDR3 DNA sequence: TGTGCCAGCAGTTACGGACTAGCGGGGGGTCCCTCCTACAATGAGCAGTTCTTC. It yields the protein CASSYGLAGGPSYNEQFF.

This clone was seen a handful of times. V gene TRBV19 combines with J gene TRBJ2-7, with D possibly matching TRBD1 (5 bases). The germline V gene encodes CDR1 LNHDA and CDR2 SQIVND (reference sequence). The CDR3 length is 13 residues. V was shortened by 6 bases and J by 3 bases, with 12 bases between the two germline ends. The CDR3 protein is CASSRARFYEQYF. DNA for the CDR3: TGTGCCAGTAGCAGGGCCCGGTTCTACGAGCAGTACTTC.

V is TRBV7-2 and J is TRBJ1-5; D is possibly TRBD1 (6 bases). CDR1 and CDR2 from the germline V gene are SGHTA and FQGNSA. V was clipped by 4 bases and J by 8 bases, with 12 bases between them. This CDR3 is 13 amino acids long. The CDR3 loop is CASSSGTYEPQHF. The CDR3, as DNA: TGTGCCAGCAGCTCGGGGACATACGAGCCCCAGCATTTT. Using reference TRBV7-2 and TRBJ1-5 for the parts outside the CDR3, the full variable domain is GAGVSQSPSNKVTEKGKDVELRCDPISGHTALYWYRQSLGQGLEFLIYFQGNSAPDKSGLPSDRFSAERTGGSVSTLTIQRTQQEDSAVYLCASSSGTYEPQHFGDGTRLSIL.

This clone has a single count. This sequence joins TRBV7-8 and TRBJ1-5; D is unclear. This CDR3 is built from 13 residues. In germline, CDR1 is SGHVS, CDR2 FQNEAQ. V gave up 6 bases and J gave up 9 bases, with 15 bases separating them. Written as DNA, the CDR3 is TGTGCCAGCAGTCCACATGACCGGGGGCCCCAGCATTTT. This translates into CASSPHDRGPQHF. Full variable domain (remainder filled in from reference TRBV7-8 and TRBJ1-5): GAGVSQSPRYKVAKRGQDVALRCDPISGHVSLFWYQQALGQGPEFLTYFQNEAQLDKSGLPSDRFFAERPEGSVSTLKIQRTQQEDSAVYLCASSPHDRGPQHFGDGTRLSIL.

This sequence joins TRBV5-1 and TRBJ2-7, with 8 bases lining up with TRBD1. The J segment lost 3 bases and the V segment lost 2 bases, leaving 10 bases of the junction unmatched. Germline V CDR1 and CDR2: SGHRS, YFSETQ. CDR3 length: 16 amino acids. The CDR3 region is CASSLLPGTGDYEQYF. The CDR3 DNA reads TGCGCCAGCAGCTTACTGCCTGGGACAGGCGACTACGAGCAGTACTTC.

The rearrangement uses TRBV5-4 and TRBJ2-5; TRBD2 matches 7 bases. The CDR3 is made up of 16 amino acids. The germline CDR1 and CDR2 sequences are SGHNT and YYREEE (reference sequence). The V and J ends lost 0 bases and 5 bases, in that order; junction bases with no gene match: 10. The CDR3 DNA sequence: TGTGCCAGCAGCTTGGGCCGGACTAGGGAGGTGGAGACCCAGTACTTC. This translates into CASSLGRTREVETQYF.

The chain recombines TRBV7-2 with TRBJ2-2, with D possibly matching TRBD2 (5 bases). CDR1 is SGHTA and CDR2 is FQGNSA in the germline V gene. The ends were cut back, 1 base at V and 5 bases at J, with 14 bases in the middle. CDR3 length: 16 amino acids. CDR3 in DNA: TGTGCCAGCAGCTTAGTCGGAGGTCTGGGTACCGGGGAGCTGTTTTTT. Encoded protein: CASSLVGGLGTGELFF.

This sequence joins TRBV6-6 and TRBJ1-2; TRBD1 might be the D (5 bases). Germline loops: CDR1 MNHNY, CDR2 SVGAGI (reference sequence). V lost 2 bases and J 4 bases, leaving 14 bases between the germline ends. CDR3 length: 15 amino acids. CDR3 sequence reads: CASSYLTGEIYGYTF. The DNA of the CDR3 is TGTGCCAGCAGTTACCTGACGGGGGAAATCTATGGCTACACCTTC.

The rearrangement links TRBV7-3 to TRBJ2-1, with 7 bases fitting TRBD1. This CDR3 spans 13 amino acids. V was clipped by 7 bases and J by 6 bases; unmatched bases: 6. From germline, CDR1 is SGHTA and CDR2 FQGTGA. Written as DNA, the CDR3 is TGTGCCAGCAAATCGGACAGGTTCAATGAGCAGTTCTTC. Its translation: CASKSDRFNEQFF. Complete variable domain (other parts from reference TRBV7-3 and TRBJ2-1): GAGVSQTPSNKVTEKGKYVELRCDPISGHTALYWYRQSLGQGPEFLIYFQGTGAADDSGLPNDRFFAVRPEGSVSTLKIQRTERGDSAVYLCASKSDRFNEQFFGPGTRLTVL.

Remarks on this clone: Other DNA sequences in this specimen translate into the identical CDR3. The chain employs TRBV5-1 and TRBJ1-6; 8 bases align to TRBD1. This CDR3 contains 15 residues. The J segment lost 9 bases and the V segment lost 0 bases, leaving 5 bases of the junction unmatched. Germline CDR1 SGHRS, CDR2 YFSETQ. The CDR3 reads CASSLEGQGASPLHF. The CDR3 nucleotides are TGCGCCAGCAGCTTGGAGGGGCAGGGGGCTTCACCCCTCCACTTT.

This chain connects TRBV4-1 to TRBJ1-1; 8 nucleotides align to TRBD1. The V and J ends lost 3 bases and 5 bases, in that order; junction bases with no gene match: 2. Germline assignment: CDR1 MGHRA and CDR2 YSYEKL. This CDR3 is built from 13 residues. CDR3 nucleotide sequence: TGCGCCAGCAGCCACAGGGGGCGGACTGAAGCTTTCTTT. It encodes CASSHRGRTEAFF.

The chain recombines TRBV13 with TRBJ2-1; the match to TRBD2 covers 7 bases. This CDR3 spans 13 amino acids. The trim removed 8 bases at V and 4 bases at J, leaving 5 bases unmatched. From germline, CDR1 is PRHDT and CDR2 FYEKMQ (reference sequence). Written as DNA, the CDR3 is TGTGCCAGCCCGGGGGGACCATACAATGAGCAGTTCTTC. This gives the protein CASPGGPYNEQFF.

V is TRBV19 and J is TRBJ2-1, with unresolved D. This CDR3 contains 11 residues. Germline CDR1 is LNHDA and CDR2 is SQIVND (reference sequence). V was clipped by 5 bases and J by 12 bases, with 11 bases between them. Here the CDR3 reads CASSSPGLQFF. CDR3 sequence (DNA): TGTGCCAGTAGTTCTCCGGGTTTGCAGTTCTTC.

The chain is built from TRBV6-1 and TRBJ1-2; tentatively, D is TRBD1 (5 bases). V was pared by 6 bases and J by 8 bases, with 19 bases between. There are 14 residues in the CDR3. Germline V CDR1 and CDR2: MNHNS, SASEGT. CDR3 loop: CASSETGGFEGYTF. The CDR3 coding sequence is TGTGCCAGCAGCGAAACGGGGGGATTCGAGGGCTACACCTTC.

CDR3 DNA: TGCAGCGTTCCGAAGAGCCGCACTGAAGCTTTCTTT. It translates to CSVPKSRTEAFF. This sequence joins TRBV29-1 and TRBJ1-1; unclear D gene. The CDR3 loop spans 12 amino acids. The ends were cut back, 5 bases at V and 4 bases at J, with 11 bases in the middle. Germline CDR1 reads SQVTM; CDR2 reads ANQGSEA.